The 32 T cell receptor beta chains in this list originate from one sample, sequenced in a study of cytomegalovirus exposure and HLA in healthy donors. The PCR used 60 Vbeta and 13 Jbeta primers. TCRdb's copy holds only in-frame clones and misses some; the assay was immunoSEQ multiplex PCR. Of around 160,000 clones in the sample, about three quarters were seen once. Sequencing was carried out using PBMCs. The receptors shown here come from a man in his forties or fifties in good health and CMV-seropositive.

The rearrangement links TRBV19 to TRBJ2-5; possibly TRBD2 for D (5 bases). The germline V and J ends were trimmed by 10 bases and 5 bases, with 17 bases remaining between them. The germline gives CDR1 LNHDA, CDR2 SQIVND (reference sequence). CDR3 size: 13 residues. The CDR3 protein is CATSKRGWETQYF. CDR3 sequence (DNA): TGTGCCACCTCCAAGCGAGGGTGGGAGACCCAGTACTTC.

The chain is built from TRBV28 and TRBJ2-2; maybe TRBD2 (5 bases). From germline, CDR1 is MDHEN and CDR2 SYDVKM. V was cut by 1 base and J by 0 bases, with 12 bases left in between. The CDR3 extends over 17 amino acids. Here the CDR3 reads CASSLYRENANTGELFF. CDR3 coding DNA: TGTGCCAGCAGTTTATATCGGGAAAACGCGAACACCGGGGAGCTGTTTTTT.

The chain couples TRBV2 to TRBJ2-5, with no clear D. The V gene's germline CDR1 is SNHLY and CDR2 FYNNEI. There are 12 residues in the CDR3. V lost 8 bases and J 2 bases, leaving 9 bases between the germline ends. The CDR3 loop reads CASRLRQETQYF. The CDR3 region has the DNA TGTGCCAGCCGACTGCGTCAAGAGACCCAGTACTTC.

The V and J genes are TRBV5-6 and TRBJ1-2, with D uncertain. CDR1 is SGHDT, CDR2 YYEEEE, per germline. This CDR3 has 15 amino acids. V lost 4 bases to trimming and J lost 2 bases, with 15 bases between them. CDR3 region: CASSQPTVSNYGYTF. CDR3 sequence (DNA): TGTGCCAGCAGCCAACCCACGGTGTCAAACTATGGCTACACCTTC.

The DNA of the CDR3 is TGTGCTAGTGGCCCGAGCCAGGGGAGAGGGAACACTGAAGCTTTCTTT. Amino acid sequence: CASGPSQGRGNTEAFF. J is TRBJ1-1 and V is TRBV12-5; D may be TRBD1 (6 bases). The CDR3 totals 16 residues. Trimming took 6 bases from V and 1 from J, leaving 18 bases between them. In germline, CDR1 is LGHNT, CDR2 FRNRAP.

The chain links TRBV6-6 to TRBJ1-1; 7 nucleotides match TRBD1. This CDR3 comprises 16 residues. Trimming removed 8 bases from V and 1 base from J; junction bases left unmatched: 13. The V gene's germline CDR1 is MNHNY and CDR2 SVGAGI (reference sequence). The CDR3 spells CASVSSLGGKNTEAFF. For the CDR3, the DNA is TGTGCCAGCGTGAGCTCCCTAGGGGGCAAGAACACTGAAGCTTTCTTT.

The chain combines TRBV19 with TRBJ1-5, with a tentative D call TRBD1 (5 bases). The length of the CDR3 is 16 residues. CDR1 and CDR2 from the germline V gene are LNHDA and SQIVND (reference sequence). The V gene lost 5 bases and the J gene lost 0 bases, with 14 bases spanning the gap. For the CDR3, the DNA is TGTGCCAGTAGTGTATCATGGGACTATAGCAATCAGCCCCAGCATTTT. This sequence encodes CASSVSWDYSNQPQHF. Full variable domain (outside the CDR3, taken from reference TRBV19 and TRBJ1-5): DGGITQSPKYLFRKEGQNVTLSCEQNLNHDAMYWYRQDPGQGLRLIYYSQIVNDFQKGDIAEGYSVSREKKESFPLTVTSAQKNPTAFYLCASSVSWDYSNQPQHFGDGTRLSIL.

In its sample, this clone was seen a few times. DNA of the CDR3: TGTGCCAGCAGCTTAAGGGACGGGGGGGCCGCGAACCAAGAGACCCAGTACTTC. Translating it yields CASSLRDGGAANQETQYF. This chain joins TRBV5-5 and TRBJ2-5, with TRBD2 matching over 8 bases. This CDR3 is 18 amino acids long. V dropped 2 bases and J dropped 0; count of bases not matched to a gene: 12. The germline CDR1 and CDR2 sequences are SGHKS and YYEKEE (reference sequence).

The sample holds one count of this clone. The chain carries TRBV12-5 and TRBJ1-6; D gene ambiguous. The CDR3 totals 12 residues. The germline CDR1 and CDR2 sequences are LGHNT and FRNRAP. Trimming removed 8 bases at V and 7 bases at J, with 9 bases between. The CDR3 DNA is TGTGCTAGTAGCTTGAACAATTCACCCCTCCACTTT. Protein sequence: CASSLNNSPLHF.

Remarks on this clone: This specimen includes other DNA sequences encoding the same CDR3. The V call is TRBV5-1, the J call TRBJ2-2; 11 bases fit TRBD2. V dropped 5 bases and J dropped 0; count of bases not matched to a gene: 6. This CDR3 has 17 residues. Germline V CDR1 and CDR2: SGHRS, YFSETQ. The CDR3 DNA reads TGCGCCAGCAGTTCCACTAGCGGGGGTTCGAACACCGGGGAGCTGTTTTTT. Residues: CASSSTSGGSNTGELFF.

The V gene is TRBV27, the J gene TRBJ2-1, with D maybe TRBD1 (5 bases). Trimming cost V 4 bases and J 1 base, with 11 bases left between them. There are 15 residues in the CDR3. Germline V gene lookup returns CDR1 MNHEY and CDR2 SMNVEV (reference sequence). For the CDR3, the DNA is TGTGCCAGCAGTTCAGGGTTTCGTTCCTACAATGAGCAGTTCTTC. This encodes CASSSGFRSYNEQFF.

V usage is TRBV30 and J usage is TRBJ1-1; no reliable D call. With 0 bases removed from V and 4 bases from J, the gap between germline ends came to 9 bases. CDR1 is GTSNPN and CDR2 is SVGIG in the germline V gene (reference sequence). The CDR3 totals 13 residues. The CDR3 coding sequence is TGTGCCTGGAGTGTCCCCGCGAGCACTGAAGCTTTCTTT. Amino acids: CAWSVPASTEAFF.

J is TRBJ1-2 and V is TRBV28; TRBD1 agrees at 9 bases. The CDR3 is 16 amino acids. Germline V CDR1 and CDR2: MDHEN, SYDVKM. The junction had 11 bases not matched to a gene; V was cut back by 5 bases and J by 4 bases. The CDR3 loop is CASSPLGQGEFYGYTF. CDR3 sequence (DNA): TGTGCCAGCAGTCCGCTGGGACAGGGAGAATTCTATGGCTACACCTTC.

This sequence joins TRBV28 and TRBJ2-7; 10 bases line up with TRBD2. Trimming took 6 bases from V and 3 from J; bases not matched to a gene: 5. This CDR3 is built from 14 residues. The V gene's germline CDR1 is MDHEN and CDR2 SYDVKM. Here the CDR3 reads CASRGAGGFYEQYF. In nucleotides, the CDR3 is TGTGCCAGCAGGGGAGCGGGGGGGTTCTACGAGCAGTACTTC.

CDR3 in DNA: TGTGCCAGCAGAGGACAGGGGGCGAACAATGAGCAGTTCTTC. Protein product: CASRGQGANNEQFF. This chain joins TRBV9 and TRBJ2-1, with 11 bases lining up with TRBD1. Germline CDR1 SGDLS, CDR2 YYNGEE. The J segment lost 5 bases and the V segment lost 5 bases, leaving 3 bases of the junction unmatched. There are 14 residues in the CDR3.

V is TRBV6-4 and J is TRBJ1-2; D gene uncertain. The germline gives CDR1 MRHNA, CDR2 SNTAGT. The germline V and J ends were trimmed by 0 bases and 8 bases, with 7 bases remaining between them. This CDR3 has 12 residues. CDR3 residues: CASSDSAVGYTF. In DNA, the CDR3 is TGTGCCAGCAGTGACTCGGCAGTCGGCTACACCTTC.

This rearrangement joins TRBV5-8 to TRBJ2-3; D possibly corresponds to TRBD2 (5 bases). CDR1 and CDR2 from the germline V gene are SGHTS and YDEGEE. The CDR3 spans 16 residues. Deletions cut 4 bases from V and 2 bases from J, with 17 bases between. The CDR3 nucleotides read TGTGCCAGCAGCCAACGGGAAAGCCTTTACACAGATACGCAGTATTTT. It specifies CASSQRESLYTDTQYF. The full variable domain, its missing parts supplied by reference TRBV5-8 and TRBJ2-3, is EAGVTQSPTHLIKTRGQQATLRCSPISGHTSVYWYQQALGLGLQFLLWYDEGEERNRGNFPPRFSGRQFPNYSSELNVNALELEDSALYLCASSQRESLYTDTQYFGPGTRLTVL.

This chain links TRBV6-4 with TRBJ2-7; 7 bases are shared with TRBD1. Trimming at V came to 1 base and at J to 4 bases, leaving 10 bases not matched to a gene. In germline, CDR1 is MRHNA, CDR2 SNTAGT. CDR3 length: 16 amino acids. The CDR3 sequence is CASSDFRNRGGYEQYV. The CDR3 bases are TGTGCCAGCAGTGACTTTAGGAACAGGGGTGGATACGAGCAGTACGTC.

This clone occurred a few times. The rearrangement links TRBV5-1 to TRBJ1-1; TRBD1 aligns across 11 bases. CDR3 length: 13 amino acids. The germline CDR1 and CDR2 sequences are SGHRS and YFSETQ. V dropped 7 bases and J dropped 3; count of bases not matched to a gene: 2. Written as DNA, the CDR3 is TGCGCCAGCGGACAGGGGGCTGACACTGAAGCTTTCTTT. Its protein is CASGQGADTEAFF.

The chain uses TRBV19 and TRBJ2-7, with a possible D match to TRBD2 (7 bases). Trimming pared 6 bases from V and 4 bases from J, leaving 19 bases between. The CDR3 runs to 15 residues. Germline V gene lookup returns CDR1 LNHDA and CDR2 SQIVND (reference sequence). The CDR3 nucleotides are TGTGCCAGTAGCTCCTCGAGGGGGGGACTATACGAGCAGTACTTC. Residues: CASSSSRGGLYEQYF.

The chain couples TRBV2 to TRBJ2-1; TRBD2 matches 10 bases. Germline CDR1 SNHLY, CDR2 FYNNEI. The CDR3 is made up of 18 amino acids. After removal of 1 base from V and 6 bases from J, the junction contained 12 bases not matched to a gene. The CDR3 coding sequence is TGTGCCAGCAGTGAAGGGAGGTGGGGTCTAGCGGGGGCCAATGAGCAGTTCTTC. This encodes CASSEGRWGLAGANEQFF.

V is TRBV27 and J is TRBJ1-6, with D hard to call. The germline V and J ends were trimmed by 3 bases and 7 bases, with 13 bases remaining between them. The CDR3 covers 15 residues. CDR1 is MNHEY and CDR2 is SMNVEV in the germline V gene (reference sequence). CDR3 region: CASSLYPGYNSPLHF. The DNA for the CDR3 is TGTGCCAGCAGTTTGTACCCCGGGTACAATTCACCCCTCCACTTT.

The chain recombines TRBV4-2 with TRBJ2-5, with D possibly TRBD2 on 6 matching bases. The J call may be mistaken, given a closer DNA end match to TRBJ2-7. The germline V gene has CDR1 LGHNA and CDR2 YNFKEQ. This CDR3 is 15 amino acids long. The CDR3 coding sequence is TGTGCCAGCAGTGAAGCGGGCCAGGGCCCCTACGAGCAGTACTTC. Amino acids: CASSEAGQGPYEQYF.

The genes are TRBV7-7 and TRBJ2-2, with TRBD2 matching 8 bases. J gave up 7 bases and V 6 bases, and 13 bases lay outside the gene matches. Germline V gene lookup returns CDR1 SSHAT and CDR2 FNYEAQ (reference sequence). The CDR3 contains 16 residues. DNA for the CDR3: TGTGCCAGCAGTTTGACTAGCGCCCGATCGGGCGGGGAGCTGTTTTTT. Amino acid sequence: CASSLTSARSGGELFF.

The V and J genes are TRBV10-2 and TRBJ1-1, with 10 bases matching TRBD1. From germline, CDR1 is WSHSY and CDR2 SAAADI. V trimming: 6 bases; J trimming: 0 bases; junction bases outside the gene matches: 4. The CDR3 covers 15 residues. The CDR3 DNA sequence: TGCGCCAGCAGCGACAGGGGGCTTGTGAACACTGAAGCTTTCTTT. Its protein is CASSDRGLVNTEAFF.

The genes are TRBV6-1 and TRBJ2-3; maybe TRBD1 (6 bases). This CDR3 is 16 amino acids long. Deletions cut 4 bases from V and 0 bases from J, with 14 bases between. From germline, CDR1 is MNHNS and CDR2 SASEGT. Here the CDR3 reads CASSAQGSSSTDTQYF. The DNA for the CDR3 is TGTGCCAGCAGTGCACAGGGTTCCTCTAGCACAGATACGCAGTATTTT.

This sequence joins TRBV28 and TRBJ1-6, with 7 bases fitting TRBD1. CDR1 and CDR2 (germline): MDHEN, SYDVKM. The CDR3 consists of 15 residues. The V gene end was trimmed by 4 bases and the J gene end by 7 bases; junction bases not matched to a gene: 7. The CDR3 DNA reads as TGTGCCAGCAGTTCCCTAAGGGGGCGGAATTCACCCCTCCACTTT. As protein: CASSSLRGRNSPLHF.

V usage is TRBV25-1 and J usage is TRBJ1-2; 7 nucleotides line up with TRBD1. Looked up from germline, CDR1 is MGHDK and CDR2 is SYGVNS. Losses at the gene ends were 3 bases for V and 6 bases for J; bases not matched to a gene: 13. CDR3 size: 16 residues. The CDR3 DNA is TGTGCCAGCAGTGACCCCAGGGGGGTTCTTTGGGATGGCTACACCTTC. Its protein product is CASSDPRGVLWDGYTF.

The rearrangement joins TRBV6-1 to TRBJ1-4, with TRBD1 matching 10 bases. The CDR3 sequence is 15 residues long. With 3 bases clipped from V and 6 bases from J, the junction kept 4 bases outside the gene matches. CDR1 and CDR2 (germline): MNHNS, SASEGT. CDR3 bases: TGTGCCAGCAGTGATCCCGGGACAGGGGATGAAAAACTGTTTTTT. Protein product: CASSDPGTGDEKLFF.

The chain has TRBV18 and TRBJ2-7; tentative D call: TRBD1 (7 bases). CDR1 is KGHSH, CDR2 LQKENI, per germline. The CDR3 is 15 residues long. The V end lost 2 bases, the J end lost 0 bases, and 11 bases lay between the germline ends. The CDR3 reads CASSPAGGISYEQYF. The CDR3 bases are TGTGCCAGCTCACCAGCAGGGGGGATCTCCTACGAGCAGTACTTC.

This clone has only one observation. The chain employs TRBV5-1 and TRBJ2-5, with TRBD2 identical over 13 bases. Germline CDR1 and CDR2: SGHRS and YFSETQ. This CDR3 comprises 18 residues. With 4 bases clipped from V and 6 bases from J, the junction kept 15 bases outside the gene matches. The CDR3 nucleotides read TGCGCCAGCAGCAACCTAGCAACTAGCGGGGGGGCATTTAAGACCCAGTACTTC. It translates to CASSNLATSGGAFKTQYF.

This clone has only one observation. The chain links TRBV19 to TRBJ2-2; 7 bases agree with TRBD1. After removal of 6 bases from V and 0 bases from J, the junction contained 7 bases not matched to a gene. Germline CDR1 LNHDA, CDR2 SQIVND (reference sequence). The CDR3 has 16 amino acids. In DNA form, the CDR3 reads TGTGCCAGTAGATCTCTCGGGACAGCGAACACCGGGGAGCTGTTTTTT. Residues: CASRSLGTANTGELFF.